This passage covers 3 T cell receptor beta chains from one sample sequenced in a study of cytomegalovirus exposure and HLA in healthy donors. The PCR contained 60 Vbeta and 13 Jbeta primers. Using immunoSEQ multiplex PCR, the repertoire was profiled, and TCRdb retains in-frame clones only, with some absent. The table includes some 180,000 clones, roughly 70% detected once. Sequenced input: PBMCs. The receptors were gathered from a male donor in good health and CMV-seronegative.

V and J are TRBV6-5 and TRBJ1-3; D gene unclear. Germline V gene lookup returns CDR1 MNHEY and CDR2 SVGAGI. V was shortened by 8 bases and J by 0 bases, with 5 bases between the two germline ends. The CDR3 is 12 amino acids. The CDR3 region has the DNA TGTGCCAGCGGGCCCTCTGGAAACACCATATATTTT. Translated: CASGPSGNTIYF.

The DNA for the CDR3 is TGTGCCAGCAGTCGGGGGGGGGTAGATACGCAGTATTTT. This translates into CASSRGGVDTQYF. The chain has TRBV6-1 and TRBJ2-3; 8 bases fit TRBD2. J lost 5 bases, V lost 5 bases, and 3 bases had no gene match. Germline CDR1 reads MNHNS; CDR2 reads SASEGT. This CDR3 spans 13 amino acids.

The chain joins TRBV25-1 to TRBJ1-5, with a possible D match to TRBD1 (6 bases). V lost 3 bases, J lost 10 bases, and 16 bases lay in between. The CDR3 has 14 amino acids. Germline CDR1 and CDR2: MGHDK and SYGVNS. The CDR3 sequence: CASSDGQINRPQHF. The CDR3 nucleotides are TGTGCCAGCAGTGACGGACAGATCAATCGTCCCCAGCATTTT.